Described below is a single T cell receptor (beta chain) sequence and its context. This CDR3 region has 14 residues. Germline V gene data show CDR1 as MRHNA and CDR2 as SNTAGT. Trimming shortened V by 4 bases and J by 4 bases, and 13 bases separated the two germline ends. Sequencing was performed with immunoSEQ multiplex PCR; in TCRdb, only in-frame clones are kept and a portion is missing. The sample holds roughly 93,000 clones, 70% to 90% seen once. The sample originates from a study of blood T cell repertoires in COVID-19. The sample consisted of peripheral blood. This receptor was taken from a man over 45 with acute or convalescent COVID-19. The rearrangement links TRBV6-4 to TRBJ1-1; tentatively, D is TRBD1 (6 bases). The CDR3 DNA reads TGTGCCAGCAGTGTGGAAGGGGGTTCCACTGAAGCTTTCTTT. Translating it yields CASSVEGGSTEAFF.